Following are 26 T cell receptor beta chains from one sample sequenced in a study of CD8+ T cells in alopecia areata. Extracted RNA was reverse transcribed, and the resulting cDNA served as sequencing template. The repertoire was sequenced with immunoSEQ multiplex PCR; TCRdb's copy has only in-frame clones and lacks some. Altogether about 110,000 clones are present, roughly 55% being singletons, with the ten largest covering 20% to 25%. Material for sequencing was NKG2D-low CD8+ T cells sorted from blood. These receptors were collected from a human donor with alopecia areata.

The chain links TRBV7-8 to TRBJ2-7; maybe TRBD2 (5 bases). Trimming removed 4 bases at V and 3 bases at J, with 10 bases between. CDR3 size: 13 residues. CDR1 is SGHVS and CDR2 is FQNEAQ in the germline V gene. CDR3 sequence (DNA): TGTGCCAGCAGCTGGACTGCGAACTACGAGCAGTACTTC. It translates to CASSWTANYEQYF.

The CDR3 coding sequence is TGTGCCAGCAGTGCCGGGACGGACCGTGACGAGCAGTACTTC. This gives the protein CASSAGTDRDEQYF. The chain uses TRBV28 and TRBJ2-7; the D gene could be TRBD1 or TRBD2 (5 bases each). The CDR3 has 14 amino acids. V was trimmed by 5 bases and J by 5 bases, leaving 16 bases between them. Germline CDR1 MDHEN, CDR2 SYDVKM.

The genes are TRBV6-1 and TRBJ2-1; TRBD2 matches at 8 bases. The J segment lost 9 bases and the V segment lost 7 bases, leaving 5 bases of the junction unmatched. The CDR3 length is 12 residues. Germline lookup yields CDR1 MNHNS and CDR2 SASEGT. The CDR3 loop reads CASIAGGSEQFF. For the CDR3, the DNA is TGTGCCAGCATTGCGGGAGGAAGTGAGCAGTTCTTC.

V and J are TRBV4-2 and TRBJ2-5, with D unresolved. V was pared by 2 bases and J by 3 bases, with 10 bases between. Germline loops: CDR1 LGHNA, CDR2 YNFKEQ. The CDR3 contains 14 residues. CDR3 sequence: CASSQMSPEETQYF. The CDR3 DNA reads TGTGCCAGCAGCCAAATGAGTCCGGAAGAGACCCAGTACTTC.

This clone was found a few times. The genes are TRBV7-2 and TRBJ2-6; TRBD2 is a possible D gene (6 bases). Germline V lookup: CDR1 SGHTA, CDR2 FQGNSA. V lost 5 bases to trimming and J lost 0 bases, with 14 bases between them. This CDR3 is built from 17 residues. CDR3 coding DNA: TGTGCCAGCAGCCCGGGAGCAGCACTCTCTGGGGCCAACGTCCTGACTTTC. Encoded protein: CASSPGAALSGANVLTF.

This clone was counted between two and nine times. The DNA for the CDR3 is TGTGCCAGCAGCAACCCGGGACGTCTGTCCGGGGCCAACGTCCTGACTTTC. It specifies CASSNPGRLSGANVLTF. The chain recombines TRBV7-3 with TRBJ2-6; D could derive from TRBD1 or TRBD2 (5 bases each). This CDR3 is built from 17 residues. V gave up 5 bases and J gave up 4 bases, with 18 bases separating them. CDR1 and CDR2 (germline): SGHTA, FQGTGA. The full variable domain, completed using reference TRBV7-3 and TRBJ2-6, is GAGVSQTPSNKVTEKGKYVELRCDPISGHTALYWYRQSLGQGPEFLIYFQGTGAADDSGLPNDRFFAVRPEGSVSTLKIQRTERGDSAVYLCASSNPGRLSGANVLTFGAGSRLTVL.

This clone was observed a single time. This rearrangement joins TRBV2 to TRBJ1-2, with D uncertain. V dropped 7 bases and J dropped 4 bases, with 22 bases sitting between them. Germline loops: CDR1 SNHLY, CDR2 FYNNEI. CDR3 size: 16 residues. CDR3 residues: CASTRTGLTSIYGYTF. CDR3 in DNA: TGTGCCAGCACCCGAACGGGGTTAACTTCGATCTATGGCTACACCTTC.

The CDR3 protein is CASKRGGLDNEQFF. The DNA for the CDR3 is TGTGCCAGCAAGAGAGGGGGGCTTGACAATGAGCAGTTCTTC. The chain is built from TRBV2 and TRBJ2-1, with D perhaps given as TRBD1 or TRBD2 (6 bases each). The germline CDR1 and CDR2 sequences are SNHLY and FYNNEI. This CDR3 is 14 amino acids long. The V end lost 7 bases, the J end lost 5 bases, and 15 bases lay between the germline ends.

The chain joins TRBV29-1 to TRBJ1-1; 8 nucleotides agree with TRBD1. V trimming: 3 bases; J trimming: 6 bases; junction bases outside the gene matches: 9. The germline gives CDR1 SQVTM, CDR2 ANQGSEA. CDR3 length: 14 amino acids. CDR3 DNA: TGCAGCGTTGATTTGGGACAGGTCTTCTCTGAAGCTTTCTTT. Its translation is CSVDLGQVFSEAFF.

This clone was seen just once. V and J are TRBV7-8 and TRBJ2-1; TRBD2 agrees at 10 bases. This CDR3 is built from 16 residues. J gave up 4 bases and V 5 bases, and 8 bases lay outside the gene matches. Germline assignment: CDR1 SGHVS and CDR2 FQNEAQ. CDR3 nucleotide sequence: TGTGCCAGCAGCCCCCTCACTAGCGGGATGTACAATGAGCAGTTCTTC. Translated: CASSPLTSGMYNEQFF.

This clone is a singleton in its sample. The CDR3 coding sequence is TGCGCCAGCAGCAGCGCCAGGCGGGAGGACACAGATACGCAGTATTTT. Its protein product is CASSSARREDTDTQYF. V gene TRBV4-1 combines with J gene TRBJ2-3, with TRBD2 matching over 8 bases. The CDR3 contains 16 residues. Germline V gene data show CDR1 as MGHRA and CDR2 as YSYEKL. Unmatched junction bases numbered 9, after V lost 5 bases and J lost 2 bases.

This clone was recorded a few times. This sequence joins TRBV5-1 and TRBJ2-1; TRBD1 agrees at 10 bases. The V segment lost 0 bases and the J segment 8 bases; nucleotides outside the gene matches: 5. There are 15 residues in the CDR3. Germline CDR1 is SGHRS and CDR2 is YFSETQ. The CDR3 bases are TGCGCCAGCAGCTTGGCCGGGACAGGGGAGTATGAGCAGTTCTTC. As protein: CASSLAGTGEYEQFF.

V gene TRBV5-5 combines with J gene TRBJ2-7; 13 bases match TRBD2. This CDR3 comprises 17 residues. CDR1 is SGHKS and CDR2 is YYEKEE in the germline V gene (reference sequence). With 2 bases clipped from V and 4 bases from J, the junction kept 9 bases outside the gene matches. This CDR3 reads CASSLSPGLAGSYEQYF. Here the CDR3 DNA reads TGTGCCAGCAGCTTATCCCCGGGACTAGCGGGATCTTACGAGCAGTACTTC.

V gene TRBV28 combines with J gene TRBJ2-5, with TRBD1 matching 7 bases. Germline values: CDR1 MDHEN, CDR2 SYDVKM. V shed 8 bases and J 1 base; nucleotides not matched to a gene: 7. The CDR3 covers 14 residues. The DNA of the CDR3 is TGTGCCAGCGGACCACGGGACAGCCAAGAGACCCAGTACTTC. Translation: CASGPRDSQETQYF.

The chain employs TRBV27 and TRBJ2-1, with D possibly being TRBD1 (6 bases). Germline assignment: CDR1 MNHEY and CDR2 SMNVEV (reference sequence). The CDR3 loop spans 12 amino acids. V was clipped by 4 bases and J by 10 bases, with 11 bases between them. The DNA of the CDR3 is TGTGCCAGCAGTTACCCGGGACACGAGCAGTTCTTC. This translates into CASSYPGHEQFF.

The sample holds many counts of this clone. V gene TRBV4-1 combines with J gene TRBJ2-5, with 10 bases matching TRBD2. Trimming cost V 1 base and J 5 bases; bases outside gene matches: 10. Looked up from germline, CDR1 is MGHRA and CDR2 is YSYEKL. This CDR3 is 17 amino acids long. The CDR3 sequence is CASSQGQAGGWWETQYF. CDR3 DNA: TGCGCCAGCAGCCAAGGTCAAGCGGGAGGGTGGTGGGAGACCCAGTACTTC.

The J gene is TRBJ2-7, the V gene TRBV29-1, with TRBD1 identical over 8 bases. The CDR3 runs to 15 residues. Unmatched junction bases numbered 5, after V lost 0 bases and J lost 1 base. In germline, CDR1 is SQVTM, CDR2 ANQGSEA. CDR3 sequence: CSVEELGQGSYEQYF. In DNA, the CDR3 is TGCAGCGTTGAAGAGCTCGGACAGGGTTCCTACGAGCAGTACTTC.

There are a few counts of this clone. Other DNA sequences in the same sample also yield this CDR3. The chain uses TRBV5-1 and TRBJ2-1; TRBD1 matches at 7 bases. The J segment lost 2 bases and the V segment lost 0 bases, leaving 2 bases of the junction unmatched. Germline CDR1 and CDR2: SGHRS and YFSETQ. This CDR3 region has 15 residues. The CDR3 region is CASSLEGTAYNEQFF. DNA of the CDR3: TGCGCCAGCAGCTTGGAAGGGACAGCCTACAATGAGCAGTTCTTC. The full variable domain, its missing parts supplied by reference TRBV5-1 and TRBJ2-1, is KAGVTQTPRYLIKTRGQQVTLSCSPISGHRSVSWYQQTPGQGLQFLFEYFSETQRNKGNFPGRFSGRQFSNSRSEMNVSTLELGDSALYLCASSLEGTAYNEQFFGPGTRLTVL.

The rearrangement joins TRBV27 to TRBJ2-3; D may be TRBD1 (5 bases). The CDR3 runs to 15 residues. Trimming removed 4 bases from V and 0 bases from J, with 11 bases in between. Germline CDR1 is MNHEY and CDR2 is SMNVEV (reference sequence). The CDR3 region has the DNA TGTGCCAGCAGTTCTCAGGGTAGAAGCACAGATACGCAGTATTTT. It translates to CASSSQGRSTDTQYF.

V and J are TRBV6-5 and TRBJ2-1, with 12 nucleotides matching TRBD2. With 6 bases clipped from V and 8 bases from J, the junction kept 8 bases outside the gene matches. CDR1 and CDR2 from the germline V gene are MNHEY and SVGAGI. This CDR3 has 15 amino acids. DNA for the CDR3: TGTGCCAGCAGCTTGCTAGCGGGAGGGTCCTATGAGCAGTTCTTC. It is translated as CASSLLAGGSYEQFF.

This clone turned up a few times. This rearrangement joins TRBV2 to TRBJ2-7; possibly TRBD1 or TRBD2 for D (5 bases each). V was trimmed by 3 bases and J by 0 bases, leaving 12 bases between them. Germline V gene data show CDR1 as SNHLY and CDR2 as FYNNEI. CDR3 length: 15 amino acids. The CDR3 reads CASSEGVGPSYEQYF. CDR3 coding DNA: TGTGCCAGCAGTGAGGGGGTAGGTCCCTCCTACGAGCAGTACTTC.

The genes are TRBV27 and TRBJ2-7; TRBD1 or TRBD2 may be the D gene (6 bases each). Germline loops: CDR1 MNHEY, CDR2 SMNVEV (reference sequence). The CDR3 has 16 residues. Trimming left V 5 bases short and J 3 bases short, with 20 bases between. The CDR3 loop reads CASSLLGRGTNYEQYF. CDR3 DNA: TGTGCCAGCAGTCTTCTGGGGCGCGGGACAAACTACGAGCAGTACTTC.

The gene calls are TRBV27 and TRBJ2-7; 9 bases are a match to TRBD2. Trimming took 3 bases from V and 4 from J; bases not matched to a gene: 4. Germline-derived CDR1 and CDR2 are MNHEY and SMNVEV (reference sequence). The CDR3 covers 14 residues. CDR3 nucleotides: TGTGCCAGCAGTTTTTATAGCGGGAGTTACGAGCAGTACTTC. It specifies CASSFYSGSYEQYF.

This rearrangement joins TRBV5-1 to TRBJ2-7; 8 bases are a match to TRBD1. CDR1 and CDR2 from the germline V gene are SGHRS and YFSETQ. There are 12 residues in the CDR3. V lost 4 bases to trimming and J lost 6 bases; unmatched junction nucleotides: 3. In DNA form, the CDR3 reads TGCGCCAGCAGCGCCACAGGGGGCGAGCAGTACTTC. This codes for CASSATGGEQYF.

The genes are TRBV19 and TRBJ1-1; no clear D gene. This CDR3 has 12 residues. The germline CDR1 and CDR2 sequences are LNHDA and SQIVND (reference sequence). Trimming pared 8 bases from V and 1 base from J, leaving 8 bases between. The CDR3 DNA sequence: TGTGCCAGTTCCAGTGGGAACACTGAAGCTTTCTTT. It yields the protein CASSSGNTEAFF.

V usage is TRBV29-1 and J usage is TRBJ2-7; no definite D call. Germline CDR1 and CDR2: SQVTM and ANQGSEA. Trimming removed 0 bases from V and 4 bases from J, with 4 bases in between. The CDR3 runs 11 residues. The CDR3 loop reads CSVEDRYEQYF. CDR3 bases: TGCAGCGTTGAAGATAGGTACGAGCAGTACTTC.